The T cell receptor beta chain under discussion was sequenced for a study of T-cell reconstitution after alpha-beta-depleted transplantation in children. CDR3 length: 15 amino acids. V lost 2 bases, J lost 0 bases, and 11 bases lay in between. Germline-derived CDR1 and CDR2 are SGHRS and YFSETQ. The library targeted TCRbeta and was prepared with unique molecular identifiers. TCRdb fed the PCR reads into MiXCR, producing one record per CDR3 protein. The top ten clones hold less than 4% of a sample with approximately 510,000 distinct CDR3 sequences, 18% of them seen once. The chain has TRBV5-1 and TRBJ1-1; no reliable D call. This TCR came from a human donor who donated a stem cell graft to a child with acute lymphoblastic leukemia. The material was PBMCs from the stem cell graft donor, obtained from the stem cell graft. The CDR3 region has the DNA TGCGCCAGCAGCTTTACGACGGGAGTGAACACTGAAGCTTTCTTT. Translated, it gives CASSFTTGVNTEAFF.